The source of this T cell receptor (beta chain) is a study of metastatic and nonmetastatic thyroid tumors. Looking at the study overall: Repertoires from malignant and benign thyroid patients were compared across blood and tumor or nodule tissue. General observations from the study: According to reports, the diversity of TCR beta was significantly higher in malignant thyroid tumors than in benign nodules, and this held in both blood and tumor samples.

CDR3 length: 16 residues. The J segment lost 8 bases and the V segment lost 0 bases, leaving 8 bases of the junction unmatched. CDR1 is SGHAT and CDR2 is FQNNGV in the germline V gene. In the original processing: Clinicopathological groups supplied CDR3 differences that were used to build a distant-metastasis classifier for papillary thyroid cancer. Using MiXCR, TCRdb reanalyzed the PCR reads. Clone size and V and J calls follow TCRdb, not the original study. The sample holds 15,000 to 20,000 clones, roughly a quarter seen once. All patients were treatment-naive before thyroid surgery. Ten or more counts support this clone. The antigen is not known.

This receptor was identified in a female donor with papillary thyroid cancer or a benign thyroid nodule (not recorded which). Some clones in this sample may be carry-over from other donors' samples. The gene calls are TRBV11-2 and TRBJ2-1, with 9 bases aligning to TRBD2. The sample consisted of tumor tissue. In DNA form, the CDR3 reads TGTGCCAGCAGCTTAGACGGGGCTAGCGGGACCGATGAGCAGTTCTTC. This gives the protein CASSLDGASGTDEQFF.